This T cell receptor beta chain was profiled in a study of neurological immune-mediated disorders. Every sequencing run produced over 200 million TCR-beta sequences that came from 15-18 subjects. From the 5' RACE reads, TCRdb called clonotypes with MiXCR, one entry per CDR3 protein. This sample has 40,000 or so distinct CDR3 sequences; more than 4.5% occur once, and the top ten carry 9%. For sorted libraries, the input was roughly 1 million CD4+ or CD8+ T cells. There are 11 residues in the CDR3. J was trimmed by 14 bases and V by 6 bases; bases with no gene match: 7. CDR1 WNHNN and CDR2 SYGVQD come from the germline V gene (reference sequence). Study observations and caveats: In HTLV-1-associated myelopathy, TCR clonal expansion was greatest, and in multiple sclerosis it was least, below healthy controls.

The sample holds many counts of this clonotype. Antigen unknown. The clonotype was recovered from a man aged 18 to 35 in good health. V is TRBV10-1 and J is TRBJ2-3; 8 bases line up with TRBD1. The material sequenced was CD4+ T cells from blood. The CDR3 nucleotides are TGCGCCAGCAGCGGACAGGGCCGGCTGTATTTT. It is translated as CASSGQGRLYF.